This TCR beta chain was recovered during a study of glioma-infiltrating T cells after dendritic cell vaccination. PBMC were collected before vaccination, two weeks after the third vaccination, and at progression. CDR1 SGHNT and CDR2 YYREEE come from the germline V gene (reference sequence). CDR3 size: 13 residues. The J segment lost 5 bases and the V segment lost 4 bases, leaving 2 bases of the junction unmatched. The PCR used 60 V beta and 13 J beta primers. The repertoire was sequenced with immunoSEQ multiplex PCR; TCRdb's copy has only in-frame clones and lacks some. The sample contains around 58,000 clones, approximately 85% of which appear only once. The table lists this clone with a count of one.

Sequencing was performed on blood, taken before dendritic cell vaccination. The chain carries TRBV5-4 and TRBJ2-2; TRBD2 aligns across 7 bases. The receptor comes from a human donor with glioblastoma. Written as DNA, the CDR3 is TGTGCCAGCAGCCCGGGGGGAACCGGGGAGCTGTTTTTT. Its translation is CASSPGGTGELFF.